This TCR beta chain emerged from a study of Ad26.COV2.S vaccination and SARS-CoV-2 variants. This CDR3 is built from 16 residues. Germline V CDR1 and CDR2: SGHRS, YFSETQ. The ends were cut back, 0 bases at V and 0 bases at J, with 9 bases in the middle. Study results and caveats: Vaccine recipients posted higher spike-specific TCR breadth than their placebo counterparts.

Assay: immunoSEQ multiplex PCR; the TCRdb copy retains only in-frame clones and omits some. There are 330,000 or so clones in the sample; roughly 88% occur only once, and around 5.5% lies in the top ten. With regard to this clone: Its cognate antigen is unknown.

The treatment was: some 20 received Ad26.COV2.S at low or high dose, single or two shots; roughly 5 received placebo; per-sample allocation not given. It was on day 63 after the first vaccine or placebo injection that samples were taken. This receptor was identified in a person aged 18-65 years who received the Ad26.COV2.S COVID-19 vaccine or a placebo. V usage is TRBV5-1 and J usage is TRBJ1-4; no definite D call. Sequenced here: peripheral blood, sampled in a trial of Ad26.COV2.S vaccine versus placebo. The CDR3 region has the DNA TGCGCCAGCAGCTTGGTTACACCAACAACTAATGAAAAACTGTTTTTT. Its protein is CASSLVTPTTNEKLFF.